This record covers a single T cell receptor (beta chain). This entry is derived from a study of blood T cell repertoires in COVID-19. Using immunoSEQ multiplex PCR, the repertoire was profiled, and TCRdb retains in-frame clones only, with some absent. The sample records around 200,000 clones, about 80% being singletons. The material sequenced was peripheral blood. This receptor was identified in a human donor with acute or convalescent COVID-19. The donor label of this sample is uncertain.

DNA for the CDR3: TGTGCCAGCAGCCAAGATAGGGGTCTAAGCTACACCTTC. Protein sequence: CASSQDRGLSYTF. The chain has TRBV3-1 (or the pseudogene TRBV3-2) and TRBJ1-2; D is possibly TRBD1 (5 bases). The CDR3 sequence is 13 residues long. The germline V and J ends were trimmed by 0 bases and 9 bases, with 11 bases remaining between them. The germline V gene has CDR1 LGHDT and CDR2 YNNKEL (reference sequence).